This TCR beta chain was obtained from a study of siplizumab effects on memory and regulatory T cells (dated by TCRdb to the late 2010s). Study-wide context: The study examined how the anti-CD2 antibody siplizumab affects alloreactive T-cell subsets in allogeneic mixed lymphocyte reactions built from human PBMCs.

Points the paper makes about the study in general: Compared with memory T cells, unstimulated naive T cells appeared more diverse, and naive cells seemed to make a substantial contribution to the alloresponse. Sequences below about 10^-5 frequency were poorly captured, so only a minor fraction of alloreactive clones could be mapped to unstimulated subsets. In reactions with siplizumab, an average of about 69% of mappable alloreactive CD4+ clones were Treg-derived, compared with 26.9% in control reactions. The cumulative frequency of alloreactive sequences traceable to unstimulated CD4+ memory T cells was significantly reduced by siplizumab. About 80-96% of proliferating CD4+ or CD8+ clones could not be given a naive or memory phenotype. Whether proliferating Tregs from siplizumab cultures were suppressive was not functionally confirmed.

Sorted unstimulated T cells, along with proliferating T cells recovered from mixed lymphocyte reactions, underwent TCRbeta CDR3 sequencing. Fresh whole blood from approximately 11 HLA-typed healthy donors served as the source for isolating PBMCs. To map where alloreactive clones came from, CD4+ non-regulatory T cells in the unstimulated state were FACS-sorted. From the cysteine up to the phenylalanine, the CDR3 has a length of 13 residues. Only the CDR3 part of the read is kept: 39 bases, read in frame from the first base. The germline V gene sets CDR1 to SGHVS and CDR2 to FNYEAQ. V is trimmed back by 1 base and J by 8 bases, and the junction contains 2 bases that no gene match accounts for. The count of this clone is one. The specificity of this receptor is unknown. No clone much larger than this one lies a single base away; base qualities are absent. Receptor amplification or capture employed the immunoSEQ multiplex PCR assay. About 10^5 TCR templates per sample were assayed by the deep sequencing platform. Genomic DNA extracted from sorted T cells was the material used for TCRbeta CDR3 sequencing. For the original study's pipeline: The R programming language was used for clonal analysis of TCRbeta CDR3 data. Alloreactive CD4+ and CD8+ clones were defined by comparing unstimulated samples with post-reaction CFSE-low samples. By matching sequences to the repertoires of sorted unstimulated Treg and non-Treg cells, each alloreactive CD4+ clone was assigned a regulatory or non-regulatory origin. In its TCRdb copy, this immuneACCESS table keeps in-frame sequences only and misses some clones. Where compared with another copy, unresolved V genes explain less than half of these, and the others have no known cause. V and J calls and clone size are copied from that table; D and trimming were computed from the DNA. In all, the sample holds around 120,000 clones, and roughly 94% of those were seen once. The biggest ten clones account for roughly 1.5% of the sample.

The rearranged segments are TRBV7-6 and TRBJ2-1; the central 7 bases match TRBD1. Material: non-Treg CD4+ T cells sorted from blood. Per the publication, the cell subset or site label means: FACS-sorted unstimulated CD4+ non-regulatory T cells. This TCR derives from a human donor in good health. The CDR3 protein: CASSLDRGDEQFF. The nucleotide sequence is given as TGTGCCAGCAGCTTAGACAGGGGCGATGAGCAGTTCTTC. The variable domain in full, with residues beyond the CDR3 obtained from the reference TRBV7-6 and TRBJ2-1 genes, is GAGVSQSPRYKVTKRGQDVALRCDPISGHVSLYWYRQALGQGPEFLTYFNYEAQQDKSGLPNDRFSAERPEGSISTLTIQRTEQRDSAMYRCASSLDRGDEQFFGPGTRLTVL.